This entry concerns a single TCR beta chain. Its antigen is currently not known. Base quality data are lacking; no much larger clone is found one base away. This specimen comes from a study of cytomegalovirus exposure and HLA in healthy donors listed by TCRdb under 2017. About the study as a whole: According to an earlier analysis of around 600 of the donors, 150 million to 200 million T cells yielded 117 million unique TCR beta sequences and about 300 Gb of sequence data. Every repertoire in the discovery cohort had been generated on one and the same sequencing platform. Roughly 300 gigabases of sequencing data and approximately 85 million unique TCR sequences were included in an early release covering around 600 HLA-typed donors. In the later analysis, no new phenotypic data were used to find candidate immune exposures; instead, reliance was placed on TCR beta sequences and their occurrence across donors. In an earlier analysis of 500 to 650 of the donors, high-throughput TCR beta sequencing was used to judge whether each TCR beta V gene segment behaved as functional or pseudogenic. Of the 300 to 500 genotyped donors, approximately 80% were placed in the genetic ancestry cluster associated with self-reported Caucasian donors. The study aimed to test whether cataloging public T cell receptors could reveal signatures of past pathogen exposure. A separate validation cohort of roughly 120 different subjects was used in addition to the approximately 670-subject first cohort. Among around 400 genotyped donors of the cohort, an average of roughly 230,000 unique TCR beta nucleotide sequences was sequenced per donor, of which about 19% were non-productive. The number of typed donors differed by locus: roughly 620-630 for A, B, C, DRB1 and DQB1; roughly 510 for DQA1; roughly 600 for DPA1; and roughly 490 for DPB1. High-throughput TCR immunosequencing, statistical association of individual TCRs with disease status, and machine learning were combined to predict cytomegalovirus infection status. A later analysis re-examined previously published TCR beta repertoires from around 670 donors and added high-resolution HLA genotyping to investigate patterns of TCR occurrence. Both class I and class II loci were covered by HLA typing, at four-digit resolution. Genome-wide SNP genotypes for about three fifths of the 666 donors were used in a later genetic analysis, which treated that subset as a discovery cohort. Using immunosequencing, the study profiled T cell repertoires from around 680 subjects and related those repertoires to cytomegalovirus serostatus. Five DR-DQ haplotypes were treated as single units for association and clustering because of strong linkage in the cohort. Donor age, sex, ethnicity and CMV serostatus were collected together with the repertoire data. Findings and caveats that apply to the study as a whole: A further reported finding was that TCR beta sequences accurately predicted the HLA-A and HLA-B alleles for most subjects in the first cohort. In a later analysis, HLA-associated TCR beta chains showed more clonal expansion and lower generation probabilities than non-associated chains that were equally common. According to a later analysis, parvovirus B19, influenza, CMV and Epstein-Barr virus appeared linked to several top co-occurrence clusters. In an earlier analysis of approximately 590 of the donors, most TCR beta V segments were observed in productive rearrangements about 87% or about 30% of the time, broadly matching IMGT annotations. Some 16 rarely observed V segments, including chromosome 9 orphons, were excluded from the earlier analysis of about 600 of the donors because counts were too low. In a later genetic analysis, fewer N-insertions in productive TCRs were reported among donors in an Asian-associated ancestry cluster than the roughly 640-donor mean. When HLA alleles, especially DR and DQ, strongly co-occurred, attributing TCR associations to individual alleles was difficult. The classifier was reported to diagnose cytomegalovirus status with high specificity and sensitivity in both the original and validation cohorts. The study gave a list of 150 to 200 TCR beta chains associated with cytomegalovirus. The authors suggested that the approach could potentially be extended to other disease states and immunological phenotypes. A few of the identified cytomegalovirus-associated TCR beta chains were confirmed in vitro to be specific for cytomegalovirus antigens. A cluster of highly shared sequence variants was judged likely to represent a technical artifact of the sequencing pipeline. Most CMV-associated TCR beta chains appeared to be HLA-restricted in a later analysis, and the HLA associations seemed to be driven largely by CMV exposure. Linkage disequilibrium might explain the correlated functional status among segregating V segments, but an unknown experimental factor could not be excluded. A later genetic analysis associated a missense DCLRE1C variant with V-gene and J-gene trimming of TCR beta chains, and an independent cohort replicated the association. Because some donors lacked HLA typing at each locus, the association tests relied only on the typed subset. For the cohort, immune exposure information was limited to CMV serostatus. A later analysis associated 15,000 or so TCR beta sequences with specific HLA alleles at a false discovery rate of 0.05. This cohort had only TCR beta chains sequenced, and the lack of alpha or paired-chain data limited which features could be detected. A later analysis found that TCR association rates varied across HLA loci, with DRB1 alleles showing the most associated TCRs and HLA-C alleles the fewest. While some public TCRs were present in many individuals, most TCR sequences turned up only very rarely across donors. Roughly uniform sequencing depth across donors was assumed in presence/absence analyses, although this assumption may not hold.

To prepare the library, the immunoSEQ multiplex PCR assay was applied. For the multiplex PCR, a mixture combining 60 forward primers for TCR Vbeta segments and 13 reverse primers for TCR Jbeta segments was used. The CDR3 region of rearranged TCR beta genes was amplified from genomic DNA with a multiplex PCR assay. On the Illumina HiSeq System, the amplified TCR beta libraries were sequenced as 87-base-pair reads. From the authors' description of their analysis: A later analysis tallied roughly 78 million unique TCR beta chains across the roughly 610 repertoires, and about 10 million of those chains were shared by two or more donors. Raw reads were error-corrected and collapsed into unique sequences with a nearest-neighbor algorithm that merged closely related sequences to remove PCR and sequencing errors. CDR3 sequences were aligned to IMGT reference sequences to assign V, D and J gene segments. For a sequence to be retained, at least a six-nucleotide match to both a V gene segment and a J gene segment was required. Rearrangements were classified as productive when the CDR3 lacked stop codons and remained in frame with V and J, and all other rearrangements were classified as non-productive. Following IMGT convention, CDR3 was defined as the stretch from the second conserved V-encoded cysteine to the conserved J-encoded phenylalanine. Sequences without an unambiguous match to a single V gene segment were excluded from the earlier analysis of 450 to 750 of the donors. In an earlier analysis of 587 of the donors, a V segment was called functional when productive rearrangements were above 56.7%, and segregating when the standard deviation between donors exceeded 5%. To diagnose cytomegalovirus status from the catalog of TCR beta chain sequences, a statistical classification framework was built. In a later analysis, TCR nucleotide sequences were compared against IMGT/GENE-DB human TR gene sequences so that V and J genes could be assigned. Using the TCRdist pipeline, a later analysis assigned CDR3 sequences along with most-parsimonious VDJ recombination scenarios. In a later analysis, each TCR beta chain was defined by its CDR3 amino acid sequence together with its V-gene family, and reads without a unique V-gene family were excluded. As a way to deal with suspected cross-contamination and a sequencing artifact, a later analysis dropped roughly 620 nucleotide sequences that were highly shared and had low generation probability. A later analysis calculated a clonal expansion index for each public chain from normalized within-repertoire ranks of inferred template counts. In a later analysis, generation probabilities were computed using a VDJ recombination model fitted to out-of-frame rearrangements, and the results were checked against IGoR. A later analysis scored TCR-TCR, TCR-HLA and TCR-CMV co-occurrence with hypergeometric tests, applying a repertoire-size bias correction to TCR pairs. To estimate false discovery rates, a later analysis permuted the HLA or CMV assignments 20 times. In a later analysis, co-occurring TCRs were grouped using DBSCAN, with TCRdist sequence similarity added in when clustering inside HLA-allele-positive subsets. Co-occurrence clustering excluded repertoires with fewer than 30,000 or more than 120,000 public chains, plus five with anomalous nucleotide sharing. The source is immuneACCESS, and TCRdb retained only in-frame sequences with V and J called. Part of the clones is not carried over; for the studies checked, unresolved V genes explain less than half of this, and the remainder is unexplained. The D gene and trimming were derived from the DNA, and the V and J assignments and clone size from that table. Present in this sample are tens of thousands of clones, approximately 81% of which were seen just once. Approximately 3% of the sample is taken by the ten largest.

The cohort comprised some 680 healthy bone marrow donors. All cohort members were sampled while nominally healthy, although unrecorded immune exposures were likely present. The donor tested CMV seronegative, placing the donor among the approximately 360 seronegative members of the cohort. A peripheral blood sample was collected from each donor, and TCR beta sequencing was performed on peripheral blood mononuclear cells. Genomic DNA extraction from the blood cell samples was performed with the Qiagen DNeasy Blood Extraction Kit. The TCR was taken from a man in his fifties in good health and CMV-seronegative. The source material was PBMCs.

The DNA sequence reads TGTGCCAGCAGTTTATTTTTCGGCAATGAGCAGTTCTTC. It codes for CASSLFFGNEQFF. The chain is encoded by TRBV28 joined to TRBJ2-1; the D gene identity is not certain. The V and J ends are trimmed by 1 base and 6 bases, leaving 7 bases between them. The CDR3 measures 13 amino acids from cysteine to phenylalanine. Only the CDR3 DNA stays, 39 bases, in frame from base 1. From a lookup of the germline V gene, CDR1 and CDR2 are MDHEN and SYDVKM. This CDR3, with the reference TRBV28 and TRBJ2-1 proteins standing in past its ends, gives the full variable domain DVKVTQSSRYLVKRTGEKVFLECVQDMDHENMFWYRQDPGLGLRLIYFSYDVKMKEKGDIPEGYSVSREKKERFSLILESASTNQTSMYLCASSLFFGNEQFFGPGTRLTVL.